A selection of T cell receptor beta chains follows, all from one sample in a study of T cells after yellow fever vaccination. Each CDR3 protein is one row after TCRdb ran MiXCR on the 5' RACE reads. The table lists approximately 350,000 distinct CDR3 sequences, 11% of them singletons. Sample: PBMCs, taken on the day of the first yellow fever vaccination. The receptor source for this set is a young man who received the YFV17D yellow fever vaccine. CDR3s include the opening cysteine and the closing phenylalanine or tryptophan. The order of the fields is V gene, J gene, CDR3 length, clone size, D gene, CDR3 protein, CDR3 DNA. D genes are given only for firm matches. Size values are once, few and many counts, or a class for expanded clones, and some rows have none.

v_gene: TRBV7-9
j_gene: TRBJ1-1
len: 16
abundance: few
d_gene: -
CDR3aa: CASSPRRGGVNTEAFF
CDR3nt: TGTGCCAGCAGCCCACGGAGGGGGGGGGTAAACACTGAAGCTTTCTTT

v_gene: TRBV27
j_gene: TRBJ1-3
len: 16
abundance: few
d_gene: -
CDR3aa: CASSLTQPFSGNTIYF
CDR3nt: TGTGCCAGCAGTTTAACGCAGCCATTCTCTGGAAACACCATATATTTT

v_gene: TRBV6-1
j_gene: TRBJ1-6
len: 15
abundance: -
d_gene: -
CDR3aa: CASRLGRGDNSPLHF
CDR3nt: TGTGCTAGCCGACTGGGAAGGGGAGACAATTCACCCCTCCACTTT

v_gene: TRBV9
j_gene: TRBJ2-1
len: 16
abundance: few
d_gene: TRBD2
CDR3aa: CASSTWTSGALDEQFF
CDR3nt: TGTGCCAGCAGCACCTGGACTAGCGGGGCTCTGGATGAGCAGTTCTTC

v_gene: TRBV15
j_gene: TRBJ1-5
len: 12
abundance: -
d_gene: -
CDR3aa: CATSRDGQPQHF
CDR3nt: TGTGCCACCAGCAGAGATGGCCAGCCCCAGCATTTT

v_gene: TRBV4-3
j_gene: TRBJ2-4
len: 14
abundance: many
d_gene: TRBD1
CDR3aa: CASSQEARTGVQYF
CDR3nt: TGCGCCAGCAGCCAAGAGGCTCGGACAGGGGTTCAGTACTTC

v_gene: TRBV6-5
j_gene: TRBJ1-6
len: 15
abundance: few
d_gene: -
CDR3aa: CASSYRDTHNSPLHF
CDR3nt: TGTGCCAGCAGTTACCGGGACACCCATAATTCACCCCTCCACTTT

v_gene: TRBV11-2
j_gene: TRBJ2-2
len: 15
abundance: -
d_gene: TRBD1
CDR3aa: CASSRQGEYTGELFF
CDR3nt: TGTGCCAGCAGCCGACAGGGGGAGTACACCGGGGAGCTGTTTTTT

v_gene: TRBV10-3
j_gene: TRBJ1-2
len: 13
abundance: -
d_gene: -
CDR3aa: CAISEVGGNGYTF
CDR3nt: TGTGCCATCAGTGAAGTTGGGGGAAATGGCTACACCTTC

v_gene: TRBV11-2
j_gene: TRBJ1-5
len: 16
abundance: -
d_gene: -
CDR3aa: CASSFCGGMGNQPQHF
CDR3nt: TGTGCCAGCAGCTTCTGTGGGGGGATGGGCAATCAGCCCCAGCATTTT

v_gene: TRBV5-4
j_gene: TRBJ1-2
len: 14
abundance: -
d_gene: TRBD1
CDR3aa: CASSTNRGDYGYTF
CDR3nt: TGTGCCAGCAGCACGAACAGGGGGGACTATGGCTACACCTTC

v_gene: TRBV20-1
j_gene: TRBJ1-3
len: 15
abundance: -
d_gene: TRBD1
CDR3aa: CSARGQGISGNTIYF
CDR3nt: TGCAGTGCTCGTGGACAGGGGATCTCTGGAAACACCATATATTTT

v_gene: TRBV29-1
j_gene: TRBJ1-1
len: 10
abundance: few
d_gene: -
CDR3aa: CSGGDTEAFF
CDR3nt: TGCAGCGGGGGAGACACTGAAGCTTTCTTT

v_gene: TRBV5-5
j_gene: TRBJ2-1
len: 16
abundance: -
d_gene: TRBD1
CDR3aa: CASSPLKTGHVYEQFF
CDR3nt: TGTGCCAGCAGCCCCCTTAAGACAGGGCACGTCTATGAGCAGTTCTTC

v_gene: TRBV20-1
j_gene: TRBJ2-1
len: 14
abundance: -
d_gene: -
CDR3aa: CSAGGGHSYNEQFF
CDR3nt: TGCAGTGCTGGCGGGGGCCACTCCTACAATGAGCAGTTCTTC

v_gene: TRBV4-1
j_gene: TRBJ2-1
len: 16
abundance: few
d_gene: -
CDR3aa: CASSQRGASSYNEQFF
CDR3nt: TGCGCCAGCAGCCAGAGGGGGGCCAGCTCCTACAATGAGCAGTTCTTC

v_gene: TRBV7-8
j_gene: TRBJ2-3
len: 14
abundance: few
d_gene: -
CDR3aa: CASSLSGPTDTQYF
CDR3nt: TGTGCCAGCAGCTTAAGCGGACCTACAGATACGCAGTATTTT

v_gene: TRBV3-1
j_gene: TRBJ1-4
len: 16
abundance: -
d_gene: -
CDR3aa: CASSLIQGSLDEKLFF
CDR3nt: TGTGCCAGCAGCCTAATACAGGGTTCCCTAGATGAAAAACTGTTTTTT

v_gene: TRBV5-5
j_gene: TRBJ1-2
len: 16
abundance: -
d_gene: -
CDR3aa: CASSLTSRASAYGYTF
CDR3nt: TGTGCCAGCAGCTTGACCTCCAGGGCTTCGGCCTATGGCTACACCTTC

v_gene: TRBV5-6
j_gene: TRBJ1-1
len: 13
abundance: -
d_gene: TRBD1
CDR3aa: CASSLLDRGEAFF
CDR3nt: TGTGCCAGCAGCTTGCTAGACAGGGGTGAAGCTTTCTTT

v_gene: TRBV7-9
j_gene: TRBJ2-2
len: 15
abundance: few
d_gene: -
CDR3aa: CASSSKTDNTGELFF
CDR3nt: TGTGCCAGCAGCTCAAAGACAGATAACACCGGGGAGCTGTTTTTT

v_gene: TRBV6-1
j_gene: TRBJ2-2
len: 16
abundance: -
d_gene: TRBD2
CDR3aa: CASTSESGGGTGELFF
CDR3nt: TGTGCCAGCACCAGTGAATCGGGGGGGGGCACCGGGGAGCTGTTTTTT

v_gene: TRBV18
j_gene: TRBJ2-5
len: 14
abundance: -
d_gene: -
CDR3aa: CASSRDRRWGTQYF
CDR3nt: TGTGCCAGCTCCCGGGACCGCCGTTGGGGGACCCAGTACTTC

v_gene: TRBV7-8
j_gene: TRBJ1-2
len: 17
abundance: few
d_gene: -
CDR3aa: CASSLGGGTRPHYGYTF
CDR3nt: TGTGCCAGCAGCTTAGGGGGGGGTACCCGTCCACACTATGGCTACACCTTC

v_gene: TRBV10-2
j_gene: TRBJ2-5
len: 15
abundance: few
d_gene: -
CDR3aa: CASSNGGSREETQYF
CDR3nt: TGCGCCAGCAGTAATGGGGGTTCAAGGGAGGAGACCCAGTACTTC

v_gene: TRBV5-1
j_gene: TRBJ2-5
len: 16
abundance: -
d_gene: TRBD2
CDR3aa: CASSWGLAGMGETQYF
CDR3nt: TGCGCCAGCAGCTGGGGACTAGCGGGGATGGGAGAGACCCAGTACTTC

v_gene: TRBV6-5
j_gene: TRBJ2-1
len: 12
abundance: many
d_gene: -
CDR3aa: CASNNRYNEQFF
CDR3nt: TGTGCCAGCAATAACAGGTACAATGAGCAGTTCTTC

v_gene: TRBV7-3
j_gene: TRBJ2-5
len: 15
abundance: few
d_gene: TRBD2
CDR3aa: CASSFAGGFQETQYF
CDR3nt: TGTGCCAGCAGCTTTGCGGGGGGCTTTCAAGAGACCCAGTACTTC

v_gene: TRBV7-2
j_gene: TRBJ2-3
len: 21
abundance: many
d_gene: TRBD2
CDR3aa: CASSSPPTSGGAYYVTDTQYF
CDR3nt: TGTGCCAGCAGCTCCCCTCCGACTAGCGGGGGGGCCTATTACGTGACAGATACGCAGTATTTT

v_gene: TRBV7-9
j_gene: TRBJ2-6
len: 16
abundance: few
d_gene: -
CDR3aa: CASSSRDISGANVLTF
CDR3nt: TGTGCCAGCAGCTCCAGGGATATTTCTGGGGCCAACGTCCTGACTTTC

v_gene: TRBV12-3/TRBV12-4
j_gene: TRBJ2-1
len: 15
abundance: -
d_gene: TRBD2
CDR3aa: CASSLAPGGSNEQFF
CDR3nt: TGTGCCAGCAGTTTAGCGCCGGGGGGGTCGAATGAGCAGTTCTTC

v_gene: TRBV4-2
j_gene: TRBJ2-4
len: 16
abundance: -
d_gene: -
CDR3aa: CASSRLGDRTKNIQYF
CDR3nt: TGTGCCAGCAGCCGCCTCGGTGACCGGACCAAAAACATTCAGTACTTC

v_gene: TRBV4-3
j_gene: TRBJ2-3
len: 18
abundance: few
d_gene: TRBD2
CDR3aa: CASSQDKLAGGVTDTQYF
CDR3nt: TGCGCCAGCAGCCAAGATAAACTAGCGGGGGGGGTCACAGATACGCAGTATTTT

v_gene: TRBV11-1
j_gene: TRBJ1-1
len: 14
abundance: -
d_gene: TRBD1
CDR3aa: CASSRTGMRTEAFF
CDR3nt: TGTGCCAGCAGCCGGACAGGGATGCGCACTGAAGCTTTCTTT

v_gene: TRBV12-3/TRBV12-4
j_gene: TRBJ1-6
len: 13
abundance: few
d_gene: TRBD1
CDR3aa: CASSPLDRGSLHF
CDR3nt: TGTGCCAGCAGTCCACTGGACAGGGGATCCCTCCACTTT